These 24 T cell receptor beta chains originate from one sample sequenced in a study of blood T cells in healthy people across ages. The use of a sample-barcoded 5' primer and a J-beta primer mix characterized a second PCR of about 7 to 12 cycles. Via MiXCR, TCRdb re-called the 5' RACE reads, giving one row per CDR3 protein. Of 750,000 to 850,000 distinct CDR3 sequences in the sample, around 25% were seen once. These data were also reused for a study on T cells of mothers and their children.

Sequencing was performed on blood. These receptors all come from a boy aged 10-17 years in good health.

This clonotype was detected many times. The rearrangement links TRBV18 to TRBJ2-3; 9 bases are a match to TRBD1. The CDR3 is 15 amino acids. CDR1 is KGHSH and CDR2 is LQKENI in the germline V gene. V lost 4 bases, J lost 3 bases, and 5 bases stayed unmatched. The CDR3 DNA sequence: TGTGCCAGCTCACGGGGGACAGGGTTGACAGATACGCAGTATTTT. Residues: CASSRGTGLTDTQYF.

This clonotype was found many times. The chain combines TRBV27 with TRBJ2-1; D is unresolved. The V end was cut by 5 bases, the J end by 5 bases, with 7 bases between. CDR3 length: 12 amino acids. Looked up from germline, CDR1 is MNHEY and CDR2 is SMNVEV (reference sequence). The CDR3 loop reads CASSQRNNEQFF. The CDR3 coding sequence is TGTGCCAGCAGTCAAAGAAACAATGAGCAGTTCTTC.

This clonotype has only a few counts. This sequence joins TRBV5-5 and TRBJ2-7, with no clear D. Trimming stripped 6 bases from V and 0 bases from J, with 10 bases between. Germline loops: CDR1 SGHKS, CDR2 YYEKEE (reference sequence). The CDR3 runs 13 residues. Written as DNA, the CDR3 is TGTGCCAGCACCCCAGCACTCTCCTACGAGCAGTACTTC. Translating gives CASTPALSYEQYF.

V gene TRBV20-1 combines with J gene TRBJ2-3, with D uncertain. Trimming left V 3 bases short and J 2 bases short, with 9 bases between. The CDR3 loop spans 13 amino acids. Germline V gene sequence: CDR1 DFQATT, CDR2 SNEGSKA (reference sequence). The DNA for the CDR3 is TGCAGTGCTAGGACATCCCACACAGATACGCAGTATTTT. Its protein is CSARTSHTDTQYF.

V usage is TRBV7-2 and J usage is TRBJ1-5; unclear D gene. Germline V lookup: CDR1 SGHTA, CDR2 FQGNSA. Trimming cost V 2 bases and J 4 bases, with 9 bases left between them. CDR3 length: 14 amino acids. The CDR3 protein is CASSLLGANQPQHF. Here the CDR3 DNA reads TGTGCCAGCAGCTTACTTGGTGCGAATCAGCCCCAGCATTTT.

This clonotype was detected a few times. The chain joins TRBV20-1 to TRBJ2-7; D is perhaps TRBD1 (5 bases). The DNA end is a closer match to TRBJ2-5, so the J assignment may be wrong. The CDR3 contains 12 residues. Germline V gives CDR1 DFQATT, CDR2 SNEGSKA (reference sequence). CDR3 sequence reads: CSARGREETQYF. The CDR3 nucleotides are TGCAGTGCTAGAGGCAGGGAAGAGACCCAGTACTTC.

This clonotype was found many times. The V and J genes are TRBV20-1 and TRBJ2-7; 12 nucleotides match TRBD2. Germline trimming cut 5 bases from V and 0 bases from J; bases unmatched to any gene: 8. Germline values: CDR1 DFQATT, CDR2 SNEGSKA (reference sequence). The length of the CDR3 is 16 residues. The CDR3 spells CSARPLTSGSSYEQYF. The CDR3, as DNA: TGCAGTGCTCGTCCCTTGACTAGCGGGAGCTCCTACGAGCAGTACTTC.

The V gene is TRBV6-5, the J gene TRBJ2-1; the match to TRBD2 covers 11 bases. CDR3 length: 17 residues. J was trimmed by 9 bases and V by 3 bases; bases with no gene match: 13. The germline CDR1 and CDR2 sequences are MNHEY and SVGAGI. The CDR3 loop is CASSYAGTSGPRGEQFF. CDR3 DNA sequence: TGTGCCAGCAGTTATGCCGGGACTAGCGGCCCTAGGGGTGAGCAGTTCTTC.

The DNA of the CDR3 is TGTGCCAGCAGTTTTCTAGAGAGCTCCTACAATGAGCAGTTCTTC. Translated: CASSFLESSYNEQFF. J is TRBJ2-1 and V is TRBV27, with no clear D. The CDR3 is 15 amino acids. Germline CDR1 MNHEY, CDR2 SMNVEV (reference sequence). Trimming removed 3 bases at V and 0 bases at J, with 9 bases between.

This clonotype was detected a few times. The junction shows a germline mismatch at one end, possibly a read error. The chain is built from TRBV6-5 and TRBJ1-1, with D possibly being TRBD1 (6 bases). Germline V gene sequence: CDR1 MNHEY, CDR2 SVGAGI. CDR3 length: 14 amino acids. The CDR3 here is CASNPGEGDTEAFF. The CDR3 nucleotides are TGTGCCAGCAACCCAGGGGAGGGAGACACTGAGGCTTTCTTT.

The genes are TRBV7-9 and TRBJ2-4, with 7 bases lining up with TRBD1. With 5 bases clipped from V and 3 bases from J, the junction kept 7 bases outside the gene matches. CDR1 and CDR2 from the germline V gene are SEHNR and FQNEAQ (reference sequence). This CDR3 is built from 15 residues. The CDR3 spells CASSITGAGKNIQYF. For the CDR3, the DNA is TGTGCCAGCAGCATCACAGGGGCGGGCAAAAACATTCAGTACTTC. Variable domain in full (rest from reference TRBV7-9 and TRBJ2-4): DTGVSQNPRHKITKRGQNVTFRCDPISEHNRLYWYRQTLGQGPEFLTYFQNEAQLEKSRLLSDRFSAERPKGSFSTLEIQRTEQGDSAMYLCASSITGAGKNIQYFGAGTRLSVL.

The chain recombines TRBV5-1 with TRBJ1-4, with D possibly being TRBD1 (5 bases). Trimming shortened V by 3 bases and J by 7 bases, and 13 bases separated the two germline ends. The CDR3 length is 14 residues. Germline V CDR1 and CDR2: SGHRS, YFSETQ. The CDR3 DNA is TGCGCCAGCAGCTCGGACGGGGGGGGTGAAAAACTGTTTTTT. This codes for CASSSDGGGEKLFF.

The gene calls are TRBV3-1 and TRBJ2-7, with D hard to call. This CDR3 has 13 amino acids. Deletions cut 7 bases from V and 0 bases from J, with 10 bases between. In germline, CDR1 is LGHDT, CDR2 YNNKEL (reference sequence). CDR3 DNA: TGTGCCAGCATGGGCAGAAGCTCCTACGAGCAGTACTTC. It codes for CASMGRSSYEQYF.

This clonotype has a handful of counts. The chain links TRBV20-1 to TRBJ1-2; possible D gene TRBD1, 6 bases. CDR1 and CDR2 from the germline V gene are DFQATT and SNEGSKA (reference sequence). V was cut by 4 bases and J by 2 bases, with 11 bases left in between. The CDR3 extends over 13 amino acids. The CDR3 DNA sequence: TGCAGTGCTACCTATACAGGGAACTATGGCTACACCTTC. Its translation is CSATYTGNYGYTF.

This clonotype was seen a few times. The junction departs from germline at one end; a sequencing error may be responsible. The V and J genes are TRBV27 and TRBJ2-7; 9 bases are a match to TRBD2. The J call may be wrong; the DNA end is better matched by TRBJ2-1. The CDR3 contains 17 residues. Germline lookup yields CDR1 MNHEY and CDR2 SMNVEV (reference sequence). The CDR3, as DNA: TGTGCCAGCAGTTTAGGCGGGAGGGGGACAGTTGACAATGTGCAGTTCTTC. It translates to CASSLGGRGTVDNVQFF.

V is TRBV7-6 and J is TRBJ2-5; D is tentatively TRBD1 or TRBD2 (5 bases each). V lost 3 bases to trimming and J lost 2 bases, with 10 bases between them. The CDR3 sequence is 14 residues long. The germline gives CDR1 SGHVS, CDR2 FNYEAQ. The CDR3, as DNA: TGTGCCAGCAGCTTGGTGGGGGAACAAGAGACCCAGTACTTC. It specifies CASSLVGEQETQYF.

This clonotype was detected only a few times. The CDR3 bases are TGTGCCAGCAGCGTAGGAGTGATCGGGGGCGGATCACCCCTCCACTTT. It yields the protein CASSVGVIGGGSPLHF. This chain joins TRBV9 and TRBJ1-6, with D possibly being TRBD1 (6 bases). The CDR3 extends over 16 amino acids. The germline V gene has CDR1 SGDLS and CDR2 YYNGEE. With 0 bases removed from V and 10 bases from J, the gap between germline ends came to 17 bases.

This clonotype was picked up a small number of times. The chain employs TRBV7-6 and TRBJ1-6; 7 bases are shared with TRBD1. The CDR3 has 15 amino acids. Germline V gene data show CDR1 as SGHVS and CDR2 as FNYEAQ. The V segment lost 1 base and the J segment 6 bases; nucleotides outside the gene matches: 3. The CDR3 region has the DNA TGTGCCAGCAGCTTAGAAGGGACAGCTAATTCACCCCTCCACTTT. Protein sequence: CASSLEGTANSPLHF.

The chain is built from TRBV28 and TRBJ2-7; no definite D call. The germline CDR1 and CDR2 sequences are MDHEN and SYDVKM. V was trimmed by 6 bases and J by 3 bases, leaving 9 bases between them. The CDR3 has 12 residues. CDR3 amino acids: CASRRCNYEQYF. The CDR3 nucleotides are TGTGCCAGCAGGAGGTGCAACTACGAGCAGTACTTC.

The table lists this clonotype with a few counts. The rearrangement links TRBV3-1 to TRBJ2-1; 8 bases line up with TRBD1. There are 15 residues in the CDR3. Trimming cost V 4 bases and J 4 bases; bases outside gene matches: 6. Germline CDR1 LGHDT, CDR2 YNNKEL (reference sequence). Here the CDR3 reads CASSLPGQAYNEQFF. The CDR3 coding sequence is TGTGCCAGCAGCCTCCCGGGACAGGCTTACAATGAGCAGTTCTTC.

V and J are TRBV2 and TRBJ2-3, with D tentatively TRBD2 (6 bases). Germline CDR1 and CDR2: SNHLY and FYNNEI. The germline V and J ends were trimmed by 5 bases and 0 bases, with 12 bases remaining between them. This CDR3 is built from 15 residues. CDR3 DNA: TGTGCCAGCAGTAGGCGCGGGGAGAGCACAGATACGCAGTATTTT. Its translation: CASSRRGESTDTQYF.

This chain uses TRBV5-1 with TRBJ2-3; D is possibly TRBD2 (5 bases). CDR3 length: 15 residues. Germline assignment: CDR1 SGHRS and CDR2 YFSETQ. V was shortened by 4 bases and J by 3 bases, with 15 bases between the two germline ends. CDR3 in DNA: TGCGCCAGCAGCGTCCGACTAACTCCAACAGATACGCAGTATTTT. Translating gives CASSVRLTPTDTQYF.

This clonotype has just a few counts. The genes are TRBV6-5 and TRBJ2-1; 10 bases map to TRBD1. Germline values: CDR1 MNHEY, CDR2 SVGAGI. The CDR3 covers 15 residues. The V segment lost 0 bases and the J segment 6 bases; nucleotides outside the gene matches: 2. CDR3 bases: TGTGCCAGCAGTTACTCTGGGACAGGGGTCAATGAGCAGTTCTTC. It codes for CASSYSGTGVNEQFF.

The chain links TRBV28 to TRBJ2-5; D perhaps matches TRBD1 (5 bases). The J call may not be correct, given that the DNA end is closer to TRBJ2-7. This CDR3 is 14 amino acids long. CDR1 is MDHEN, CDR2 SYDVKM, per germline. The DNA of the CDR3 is TGTGCCAGCAGTTTCACAGGTGATACCTACGAGCAGTACTTC. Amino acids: CASSFTGDTYEQYF.